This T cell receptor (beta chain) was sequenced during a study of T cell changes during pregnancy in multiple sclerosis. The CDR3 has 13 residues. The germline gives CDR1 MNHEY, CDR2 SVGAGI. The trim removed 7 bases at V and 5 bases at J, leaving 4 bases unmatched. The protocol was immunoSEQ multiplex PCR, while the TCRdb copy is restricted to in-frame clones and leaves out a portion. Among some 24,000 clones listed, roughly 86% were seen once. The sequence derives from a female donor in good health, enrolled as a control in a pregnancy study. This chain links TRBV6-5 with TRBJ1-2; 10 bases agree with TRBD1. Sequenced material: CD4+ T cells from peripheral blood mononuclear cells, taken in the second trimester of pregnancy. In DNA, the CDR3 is TGTGCCAGCAAGACAGGGGGCCAATATGGCTACACCTTC. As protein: CASKTGGQYGYTF.